The 18 T cell receptor beta chains in this list originate from one sample, sequenced in a study of blood T cell repertoires in COVID-19. The protocol was immunoSEQ multiplex PCR, while the TCRdb copy is restricted to in-frame clones and leaves out a portion. Here the sample spans over 95,000 clones, about 85% being singletons. Input material: peripheral blood. The receptors come from a human donor in a cohort sampled during active COVID-19.

The CDR3: CASSLGPDLSTDTQYF. CDR3 bases: TGTGCCAGCAGCTTAGGCCCCGACTTAAGCACAGATACGCAGTATTTT. The J gene is TRBJ2-3, the V gene TRBV11-3; D not certain. V was shortened by 1 base and J by 0 bases, with 11 bases between the two germline ends. Germline V CDR1 and CDR2: SGHNT, YENEEA. This CDR3 region has 16 residues.

The chain joins TRBV5-1 to TRBJ1-2, with a weak D call TRBD1 (5 bases). The CDR3 spans 16 residues. V dropped 4 bases and J dropped 0 bases, with 16 bases sitting between them. Germline V CDR1 and CDR2: SGHRS, YFSETQ. DNA for the CDR3: TGCGCCAGCAGCAAGACCAGGGCTTGGACTAACTATGGCTACACCTTC. Its protein is CASSKTRAWTNYGYTF.

The rearrangement links TRBV19 to TRBJ2-1, with TRBD2 identical over 7 bases. This CDR3 has 15 amino acids. Germline V gene sequence: CDR1 LNHDA, CDR2 SQIVND (reference sequence). V was clipped by 5 bases and J by 5 bases; unmatched bases: 9. The CDR3 here is CASSPQRLADNEQFF. The CDR3 DNA sequence: TGTGCCAGTAGTCCCCAGAGGCTAGCGGACAATGAGCAGTTCTTC.

This clone was seen only a few times. This chain uses TRBV6-5 with TRBJ1-3; the D gene is possibly TRBD1 (6 bases). V lost 5 bases, J lost 4 bases, and 12 bases lay in between. Germline-derived CDR1 and CDR2 are MNHEY and SVGAGI. The CDR3 runs to 14 residues. The DNA for the CDR3 is TGTGCCAGCAGTCCCACAGGGTTCGGAAACACCATATATTTT. Its protein product is CASSPTGFGNTIYF.

This rearrangement joins TRBV28 to TRBJ2-3; 7 bases agree with TRBD1. With 7 bases clipped from V and 1 base from J, the junction kept 8 bases outside the gene matches. The germline V gene encodes CDR1 MDHEN and CDR2 SYDVKM. This CDR3 spans 15 amino acids. The CDR3 coding sequence is TGTGCCAGCACGGACAGGACCCTAGGCACAGATACGCAGTATTTT. It specifies CASTDRTLGTDTQYF.

Only a few counts were recorded for this clone. The chain uses TRBV28 and TRBJ1-6, with D uncertain. Deletions cut 4 bases from V and 4 bases from J, with 14 bases between. This CDR3 is 16 amino acids long. Germline lookup yields CDR1 MDHEN and CDR2 SYDVKM. The CDR3 here is CASSSSQRGYNSPLHF. The CDR3 DNA sequence: TGTGCCAGCAGTTCCTCCCAGAGAGGGTATAATTCACCCCTCCACTTT. Together with reference TRBV28 and TRBJ1-6, the CDR3 gives the full variable domain: DVKVTQSSRYLVKRTGEKVFLECVQDMDHENMFWYRQDPGLGLRLIYFSYDVKMKEKGDIPEGYSVSREKKERFSLILESASTNQTSMYLCASSSSQRGYNSPLHFGNGTRLTVT.

V is TRBV7-2 and J is TRBJ1-5, with 8 bases aligning to TRBD1. CDR1 is SGHTA, CDR2 FQGNSA, per germline. J lost 4 bases, V lost 5 bases, and 7 bases had no gene match. The CDR3 runs to 15 residues. Written as DNA, the CDR3 is TGTGCCAGCAGCGTCGCAGGGGGCGCGAATCAGCCCCAGCATTTT. It codes for CASSVAGGANQPQHF.

This clone was recorded a few times. The rearrangement uses TRBV19 and TRBJ2-7, with TRBD2 as a possible D gene (7 bases). The CDR3 has 15 amino acids. Germline-derived CDR1 and CDR2 are LNHDA and SQIVND (reference sequence). With 6 bases removed from V and 2 bases from J, the gap between germline ends came to 17 bases. Here the CDR3 DNA reads TGTGCCAGTAGCCGCGGGGGCAGGGGTCCCTACGAGCAGTACTTC. It encodes CASSRGGRGPYEQYF.

The chain is built from TRBV6-2 or TRBV6-3 and TRBJ1-6; D may be TRBD1 (5 bases). The CDR3 has 14 amino acids. The germline CDR1 and CDR2 sequences are MNHEY and SVGEGT. V was trimmed by 2 bases and J by 9 bases, leaving 11 bases between them. In DNA form, the CDR3 reads TGTGCCAGCAGTTACCCAGGGATTATTTCACCCCTCCACTTT. Residues: CASSYPGIISPLHF.

The chain combines TRBV2 with TRBJ1-6, with D possibly being TRBD1 (6 bases). The germline gives CDR1 SNHLY, CDR2 FYNNEI. This CDR3 region has 14 residues. V shed 5 bases and J shed 6 bases, with 11 bases lying between them. The CDR3 sequence is CASSFGGPNSPLHF. Written as DNA, the CDR3 is TGTGCCAGCAGTTTTGGGGGCCCTAATTCACCCCTCCACTTT.

V gene TRBV24-1 combines with J gene TRBJ2-1; D remains unclear. CDR1 is KGHDR, CDR2 SFDVKD, per germline. The length of the CDR3 is 13 residues. V was pared by 5 bases and J by 12 bases, with 16 bases between. The CDR3 is CATSGQTALRQFF. In nucleotides, the CDR3 is TGTGCCACCAGTGGTCAGACTGCACTCAGGCAGTTCTTC.

This clone was recorded only once. The chain couples TRBV6-2 or TRBV6-3 to TRBJ2-7, with 9 bases identical to TRBD1. The junction had 6 bases not matched to a gene; V was cut back by 2 bases and J by 4 bases. This CDR3 contains 15 residues. Germline V CDR1 and CDR2: MNHEY, SVGEGT. Here the CDR3 reads CASSYPGQGAYEQYF. The DNA for the CDR3 is TGTGCCAGCAGTTACCCGGGACAGGGTGCTTACGAGCAGTACTTC.

In DNA form, the CDR3 reads TGTGCCAGCACCAGGCAGGGGAACACTGAAGCTTTCTTT. Amino acids: CASTRQGNTEAFF. The chain carries TRBV3-1 (or the pseudogene TRBV3-2) and TRBJ1-1, with D maybe TRBD1 (5 bases). The CDR3 extends over 13 amino acids. Per germline, CDR1 LGHDT and CDR2 YNNKEL (reference sequence). V gave up 7 bases and J gave up 1 base, with 10 bases separating them.

The chain is built from TRBV7-2 and TRBJ2-7, with 9 positions matching TRBD2. The CDR3 length is 14 residues. From germline, CDR1 is SGHTA and CDR2 FQGNSA. The ends lost 3 bases at V and 6 bases at J; junction bases unmatched: 6. In DNA, the CDR3 is TGTGCCAGCAGCTTCGCGGGGGGGCGAAGCGAGCAGTACTTC. Its protein product is CASSFAGGRSEQYF.

This chain connects TRBV10-2 to TRBJ2-4, with no clear D. V lost 2 bases, J lost 10 bases, and 9 bases lay in between. Germline CDR1 WSHSY, CDR2 SAAADI. The CDR3 totals 12 residues. The CDR3 DNA sequence: TGCGCCAGCAGTGAGAACCCGAGGATTCAGTACTTC. Protein sequence: CASSENPRIQYF.

This chain connects TRBV7-2 to TRBJ2-3, with TRBD2 identical over 9 bases. The CDR3 has 15 residues. Per the germline V gene, CDR1 is SGHTA and CDR2 is FQGNSA. J was trimmed by 4 bases and V by 1 base; bases with no gene match: 3. Written as DNA, the CDR3 is TGTGCCAGCAGCTTAGTAGCGGGGGACGCAGATACGCAGTATTTT. It yields the protein CASSLVAGDADTQYF.

The gene calls are TRBV27 and TRBJ2-7; D is undetermined. The V end was cut by 6 bases, the J end by 2 bases, with 11 bases between. The CDR3 loop spans 13 amino acids. Germline assignment: CDR1 MNHEY and CDR2 SMNVEV (reference sequence). The CDR3 DNA sequence: TGTGCCAGCAGCCTCGGTGAAACCTACGAGCAGTACTTC. Translated, it gives CASSLGETYEQYF.

This chain joins TRBV4-3 and TRBJ1-1; D might be TRBD1 (5 bases). Trimming removed 0 bases from V and 0 bases from J, with 11 bases in between. Germline assignment: CDR1 LGHNA and CDR2 YSLEER. CDR3 size: 16 residues. CDR3 sequence (DNA): TGCGCCAGCAGCCAAGATCCAGCAGGGATGAACACTGAAGCTTTCTTT. It encodes CASSQDPAGMNTEAFF.